The 14 T cell receptor beta chains reported below all come from one sample, sequenced in a study of shared clonotypes between healthy human individuals. Sequencing was performed with immunoSEQ multiplex PCR; in TCRdb, only in-frame clones are kept and a portion is missing. The profile shows more than 2 million clones, 85% to 95% of them singletons. The sequenced sample consisted of naive CD4+ T cells sorted from blood. Stated subset: CD45RA+ positively selected. Receptors originate from a man between 18 and 35 years old in good health.

The chain combines TRBV6-6 with TRBJ1-5; the match to TRBD1 covers 7 bases. The CDR3 loop spans 15 amino acids. Trimming cost V 5 bases and J 1 base; bases outside gene matches: 5. CDR1 and CDR2 from the germline V gene are MNHNY and SVGAGI (reference sequence). The DNA of the CDR3 is TGTGCCAGCAGTGACAGGGTAACAAGCAATCAGCCCCAGCATTTT. This translates into CASSDRVTSNQPQHF.

This rearrangement joins TRBV4-3 to TRBJ2-7; D might be TRBD2 (6 bases). CDR1 and CDR2 (germline): LGHNA, YSLEER. V lost 6 bases to trimming and J lost 5 bases, with 17 bases between them. The CDR3 spans 14 residues. The DNA of the CDR3 is TGCGCCAGCAGTTACTGGGGCGGGGCGGACGAGCAGTACTTC. It specifies CASSYWGGADEQYF.

The chain combines TRBV5-1 with TRBJ2-1, with TRBD2 identical over 8 bases. The CDR3 contains 15 residues. Losses at the gene ends were 4 bases for V and 4 bases for J; bases not matched to a gene: 7. CDR1 is SGHRS and CDR2 is YFSETQ in the germline V gene. In DNA form, the CDR3 reads TGCGCCAGCAGCCCTGACACGGGGGGGTACAATGAGCAGTTCTTC. Its protein product is CASSPDTGGYNEQFF.

V gene TRBV6-1 combines with J gene TRBJ2-3, with unresolved D. The V end lost 5 bases, the J end lost 1 base, and 7 bases lay between the germline ends. CDR3 length: 13 residues. Germline lookup yields CDR1 MNHNS and CDR2 SASEGT. The DNA for the CDR3 is TGTGCCAGCAGTCGTATTGGCACAGATACGCAGTATTTT. As protein: CASSRIGTDTQYF.

This chain uses TRBV7-2 with TRBJ2-1, with D unclear. Germline V CDR1 and CDR2: SGHTA, FQGNSA. The V and J ends lost 5 bases and 0 bases respectively, with 11 bases between them. The CDR3 covers 15 residues. The CDR3 region has the DNA TGTGCCAGCAGCCGTACTACCCACTCCTACAATGAGCAGTTCTTC. Encoded protein: CASSRTTHSYNEQFF.

Comments on this clone: The sample carries other DNA sequences with the same CDR3. The genes are TRBV6-5 and TRBJ1-1; TRBD1 matches at 7 bases. V trimming: 0 bases; J trimming: 5 bases; junction bases outside the gene matches: 6. CDR1 and CDR2 from the germline V gene are MNHEY and SVGAGI. The CDR3 is 15 residues long. The CDR3 is CASSYSRQGRTEAFF. The CDR3 DNA reads TGTGCCAGCAGTTACTCGAGACAGGGAAGGACTGAAGCTTTCTTT.

J is TRBJ1-4 and V is TRBV27, with D tentatively TRBD1 (6 bases). The CDR3 covers 15 residues. V was cut by 6 bases and J by 5 bases, with 16 bases left in between. Germline V gene data show CDR1 as MNHEY and CDR2 as SMNVEV (reference sequence). In DNA, the CDR3 is TGTGCCAGCAGACCACAGGGAGGAGGGAATGAAAAACTGTTTTTT. It codes for CASRPQGGGNEKLFF.

Points on this clone: This specimen includes other DNA sequences encoding the same CDR3. The chain is built from TRBV10-3 and TRBJ1-5; 8 bases match TRBD1. Germline V gene sequence: CDR1 ENHRY, CDR2 SYGVKD. V dropped 6 bases and J dropped 5; count of bases not matched to a gene: 3. The length of the CDR3 is 13 residues. CDR3 region: CAISGQGDQPQHF. The CDR3 DNA sequence: TGTGCCATCAGCGGACAGGGAGATCAGCCCCAGCATTTT.

This chain uses TRBV9 with TRBJ1-2; unclear D gene. The ends were cut back, 0 bases at V and 8 bases at J, with 17 bases in the middle. This CDR3 has 15 residues. Germline values: CDR1 SGDLS, CDR2 YYNGEE. This CDR3 is CASSVAQGGVTGYTF. The CDR3 region has the DNA TGTGCCAGCAGCGTAGCGCAAGGCGGGGTTACCGGCTACACCTTC.

The gene calls are TRBV6-1 and TRBJ1-4; tentatively, D is TRBD1 (5 bases). The CDR3 length is 12 residues. From germline, CDR1 is MNHNS and CDR2 SASEGT. Trimming pared 9 bases from V and 5 bases from J, leaving 10 bases between. The CDR3 protein is CASMGENEKLFF. For the CDR3, the DNA is TGTGCCAGTATGGGGGAGAATGAAAAACTGTTTTTT.

This clone was detected once. This CDR3 is CASSGQGASYEQYF. In DNA form, the CDR3 reads TGTGCCAGCAGTGGACAGGGGGCCTCCTACGAGCAGTACTTC. The chain combines TRBV28 with TRBJ2-7, with TRBD1 identical over 11 bases. The CDR3 runs 14 residues. Germline V gives CDR1 MDHEN, CDR2 SYDVKM. J lost 0 bases, V lost 5 bases, and 0 bases had no gene match.

As to this clone: At the DNA level, this CDR3 is encoded by other sequences in the same sample as well. The V and J genes are TRBV14 and TRBJ1-6; a possible D gene is TRBD1 (6 bases). Trimming stripped 3 bases from V and 8 bases from J, with 11 bases between. This CDR3 is 14 amino acids long. The germline CDR1 and CDR2 sequences are SGHDN and FVKESK. The CDR3 sequence is CASSQLRGDSPLHF. CDR3 bases: TGTGCCAGCAGCCAGCTCAGGGGAGATTCACCCCTCCACTTT.

The rearrangement uses TRBV5-1 and TRBJ1-2; D uncertain. Germline V gives CDR1 SGHRS, CDR2 YFSETQ. This CDR3 spans 14 amino acids. V lost 4 bases to trimming and J lost 8 bases, with 18 bases between them. CDR3 amino acids: CASSASVGSWGYTF. The CDR3, as DNA: TGCGCCAGCAGCGCGTCCGTGGGGTCCTGGGGCTACACCTTC.

The rearrangement uses TRBV5-1 and TRBJ1-2, with D possibly being TRBD1 (6 bases). Germline CDR1 SGHRS, CDR2 YFSETQ. The CDR3 length is 15 residues. The V end was cut by 2 bases, the J end by 7 bases, with 18 bases between. CDR3 coding DNA: TGCGCCAGCAGCTTAGGTGGAGGGGGTTCTGCTGGCTACACCTTC. Its translation is CASSLGGGGSAGYTF.